This passage covers 3 T cell receptor beta chains from one sample sequenced in a study of T cells after yellow fever vaccination. One entry per CDR3 protein results from TCRdb running MiXCR on the 5' RACE reads. The table lists 100,000 or so distinct CDR3 sequences, approximately 9% of them singletons. The material sequenced was CD8+ T cells not binding an NS4B(214-222) dextramer, sorted from PBMCs, taken approximately 15 days after the first yellow fever vaccination. The receptors here all came from a man aged 18-30 years who received the YFV17D yellow fever vaccine.

This clonotype was seen at least ten times. The genes are TRBV10-3 and TRBJ2-5; D is perhaps TRBD2 (5 bases). V was pared by 2 bases and J by 5 bases, with 9 bases between. Per germline, CDR1 ENHRY and CDR2 SYGVKD. This CDR3 is 13 amino acids long. The DNA for the CDR3 is TGTGCCATCAGTGAGGCCCGAGGGGAGACCCAGTACTTC. Translating it yields CAISEARGETQYF.

There are a few counts of this clonotype. The chain recombines TRBV7-2 with TRBJ2-7; TRBD2 is a possible D gene (5 bases). This CDR3 has 12 residues. The germline V and J ends were trimmed by 2 bases and 5 bases, with 7 bases remaining between them. CDR1 is SGHTA, CDR2 FQGNSA, per germline. CDR3 amino acids: CASSLREDEQYF. The DNA of the CDR3 is TGTGCCAGCAGCTTACGGGAAGACGAGCAGTACTTC.

This clonotype was observed a few times. The chain employs TRBV29-1 and TRBJ2-1; weak D call: TRBD2 (5 bases). V gave up 6 bases and J gave up 11 bases, with 17 bases separating them. Germline CDR1 and CDR2: SQVTM and ANQGSEA. The CDR3 covers 12 residues. This chain's CDR3 is CSVRTMSGQQFF. The DNA for the CDR3 is TGCAGCGTGAGAACAATGAGCGGTCAGCAGTTCTTC.